The clone carrying this T cell receptor (beta chain) was observed a single time. The data belong to a study of blood T cell repertoires in COVID-19. Overall study: Spain, Italy and the United States supplied samples that represented acute and convalescent COVID-19. PBMCs, B-cell-depleted T cells, or T cells provided the cDNA or gDNA that made up the material.

With 2 bases removed from V and 6 bases from J, the gap between germline ends came to 8 bases. The germline CDR1 and CDR2 sequences are SGHTA and FQGNSA. The CDR3 consists of 13 residues. As originally analysed: Nucleated cell number was recorded as an estimate derived from reference gene primer amplification. Measured with immunoSEQ multiplex PCR; TCRdb has only the in-frame clones, and not every one. Clonal size and the V and J genes are those of that table, whereas D and trimming came from the DNA. The repertoire holds 150,000 to 200,000 clones, with 90% as singletons. The chain employs TRBV7-2 and TRBJ1-5; D gene uncertain. What was sequenced was peripheral blood. The sequence was obtained from a man aged 50 or older with acute or convalescent COVID-19. This CDR3 is CASSLSPLQPQHF. The CDR3 DNA reads as TGTGCCAGCAGCTTATCCCCACTTCAGCCCCAGCATTTT.